One sample yielded the 14 T cell receptor beta chains listed below, sequenced in a study of blood T cell repertoires in COVID-19. Method: immunoSEQ multiplex PCR; TCRdb's copy keeps in-frame clones and lacks some. The table lists fewer than 200,000 clones, approximately 80% of them singletons. Sequenced material: peripheral blood. Receptor source: a human donor in a cohort sampled during active COVID-19.

The chain is built from TRBV7-6 and TRBJ2-1, with D possibly being TRBD2 (5 bases). Germline V gene lookup returns CDR1 SGHVS and CDR2 FNYEAQ. There are 16 residues in the CDR3. Trimming took 2 bases from V and 0 from J, leaving 11 bases between them. The CDR3 is CASSLSPTSSYNEQFF. CDR3 bases: TGTGCCAGCAGCTTATCGCCAACTAGCTCCTACAATGAGCAGTTCTTC. The variable domain in full, completed from reference TRBV7-6 and TRBJ2-1, reads GAGVSQSPRYKVTKRGQDVALRCDPISGHVSLYWYRQALGQGPEFLTYFNYEAQQDKSGLPNDRFSAERPEGSISTLTIQRTEQRDSAMYRCASSLSPTSSYNEQFFGPGTRLTVL.

The J gene is TRBJ1-1, the V gene TRBV5-1, with D possibly being TRBD1 (6 bases). V gave up 5 bases and J gave up 1 base, with 12 bases separating them. CDR1 and CDR2 (germline): SGHRS, YFSETQ. The CDR3 loop spans 14 amino acids. The CDR3 spells CASRDRNTNTEAFF. DNA of the CDR3: TGCGCCAGCAGGGACAGAAATACGAACACTGAAGCTTTCTTT.

This rearrangement joins TRBV29-1 to TRBJ2-1; tentative D call: TRBD1 (6 bases). V lost 2 bases to trimming and J lost 8 bases, with 7 bases between them. The CDR3 has 11 residues. Germline lookup yields CDR1 SQVTM and CDR2 ANQGSEA. The CDR3 sequence is CSVETGHEQFF. The CDR3 DNA sequence: TGCAGCGTTGAAACAGGGCATGAGCAGTTCTTC.

The rearrangement links TRBV7-9 to TRBJ2-3; the D gene is possibly TRBD1 (6 bases). Per the germline V gene, CDR1 is SEHNR and CDR2 is FQNEAQ (reference sequence). The CDR3 covers 16 residues. V was cut by 6 bases and J by 3 bases, with 19 bases left in between. The CDR3 spells CASSSVRDTITDTQYF. As DNA, the CDR3 is TGTGCCAGCAGTTCAGTCCGGGACACCATAACAGATACGCAGTATTTT.

V usage is TRBV6-5 and J usage is TRBJ1-1; maybe TRBD1 (6 bases). Trimming shortened V by 7 bases and J by 7 bases, and 16 bases separated the two germline ends. The germline V gene encodes CDR1 MNHEY and CDR2 SVGAGI. The CDR3 sequence is 13 residues long. The CDR3 sequence is CASNGGTTDEAFF. CDR3 nucleotides: TGTGCCAGCAACGGGGGGACAACGGATGAAGCTTTCTTT.

The gene calls are TRBV3-1 (or the pseudogene TRBV3-2) and TRBJ1-2; D remains ambiguous. V was cut by 3 bases and J by 0 bases, with 8 bases left in between. The CDR3 contains 14 residues. CDR1 is LGHDT and CDR2 is YNNKEL in the germline V gene (reference sequence). Here the CDR3 reads CASSQGRTNYGYTF. The CDR3 nucleotides read TGTGCCAGCAGCCAGGGCCGGACTAACTATGGCTACACCTTC.

This clone is a singleton in its sample. The chain employs TRBV7-8 and TRBJ2-1, with 8 bases aligning to TRBD1. Germline CDR1 reads SGHVS; CDR2 reads FQNEAQ. The CDR3 totals 15 residues. V dropped 6 bases and J dropped 3; count of bases not matched to a gene: 7. The CDR3 DNA is TGTGCCAGCAGTCTCAGGACAGGGTACTACAATGAGCAGTTCTTC. It encodes CASSLRTGYYNEQFF.

The J gene is TRBJ2-1, the V gene TRBV7-5; the D call of TRBD2 is as the table states it, not checked on the DNA. TRBV7-5 counts as a pseudogene. The CDR3 is 19 amino acids. The CDR3 loop reads CVRSPPCGRGGRGNNEQFF. CDR3 sequence (DNA): TGTGTCAGAAGCCCCCCCTGTGGGCGGGGGGGCCGTGGAAACAATGAGCAGTTCTTC.

The chain links TRBV7-9 to TRBJ2-3, with 13 positions matching TRBD2. Trimming took 5 bases from V and 3 from J; bases not matched to a gene: 8. CDR1 is SEHNR, CDR2 FQNEAQ, per germline (reference sequence). The length of the CDR3 is 17 residues. CDR3 nucleotides: TGTGCCAGCAGCCATCCACTAGCGGGGGGGTTAACAGATACGCAGTATTTT. As protein: CASSHPLAGGLTDTQYF. Supplemented by reference TRBV7-9 and TRBJ2-3, the full variable domain reads DTGVSQNPRHKITKRGQNVTFRCDPISEHNRLYWYRQTLGQGPEFLTYFQNEAQLEKSRLLSDRFSAERPKGSFSTLEIQRTEQGDSAMYLCASSHPLAGGLTDTQYFGPGTRLTVL.

The chain recombines TRBV6-5 with TRBJ2-7; D is undetermined. The CDR3 is 13 amino acids. CDR1 is MNHEY, CDR2 SVGAGI, per germline. Trimming removed 6 bases from V and 2 bases from J, with 11 bases in between. In DNA, the CDR3 is TGTGCCAGCAGCCTCACAGTGACCTACGAGCAGTACTTC. It specifies CASSLTVTYEQYF.

V usage is TRBV13 and J usage is TRBJ1-1; TRBD1 matches 8 bases. In germline, CDR1 is PRHDT, CDR2 FYEKMQ (reference sequence). V trimming: 3 bases; J trimming: 1 base; junction bases outside the gene matches: 7. The CDR3 extends over 16 amino acids. CDR3 sequence: CASSFAQGARNTEAFF. The DNA for the CDR3 is TGTGCCAGCAGCTTTGCTCAGGGGGCACGGAACACTGAAGCTTTCTTT. Based on the CDR3 plus reference TRBV13 and TRBJ1-1, the full variable domain is AAGVIQSPRHLIKEKRETATLKCYPIPRHDTVYWYQQGPGQDPQFLISFYEKMQSDKGSIPDRFSAQQFSDYHSELNMSSLELGDSALYFCASSFAQGARNTEAFFGQGTRLTVV.

The J gene is TRBJ2-3, the V gene TRBV5-1; D call uncertain. Germline CDR1 and CDR2: SGHRS and YFSETQ. The V and J ends lost 0 bases and 1 base respectively, with 9 bases between them. CDR3 length: 15 residues. CDR3 nucleotides: TGCGCCAGCAGCTTGGTTAACGGAGGCACAGATACGCAGTATTTT. It specifies CASSLVNGGTDTQYF.

The chain has TRBV3-1 (or the pseudogene TRBV3-2) and TRBJ2-5; 7 nucleotides align to TRBD2. V lost 2 bases and J lost 6; bases outside the gene matches: 12. This CDR3 region has 16 residues. Germline loops: CDR1 LGHDT, CDR2 YNNKEL (reference sequence). For the CDR3, the DNA is TGTGCCAGCAGCCAACGAAAAGCGGGGATGAGTCAGACCCAGTACTTC. It yields the protein CASSQRKAGMSQTQYF.

The chain joins TRBV9 to TRBJ1-2; TRBD1 agrees at 7 bases. The germline V gene has CDR1 SGDLS and CDR2 YYNGEE. V dropped 4 bases and J dropped 6; count of bases not matched to a gene: 9. The CDR3 runs to 14 residues. The CDR3 spells CASSQSGDSDGYTF. The CDR3 DNA follows: TGTGCCAGCAGCCAAAGTGGGGACAGCGATGGCTACACCTTC.